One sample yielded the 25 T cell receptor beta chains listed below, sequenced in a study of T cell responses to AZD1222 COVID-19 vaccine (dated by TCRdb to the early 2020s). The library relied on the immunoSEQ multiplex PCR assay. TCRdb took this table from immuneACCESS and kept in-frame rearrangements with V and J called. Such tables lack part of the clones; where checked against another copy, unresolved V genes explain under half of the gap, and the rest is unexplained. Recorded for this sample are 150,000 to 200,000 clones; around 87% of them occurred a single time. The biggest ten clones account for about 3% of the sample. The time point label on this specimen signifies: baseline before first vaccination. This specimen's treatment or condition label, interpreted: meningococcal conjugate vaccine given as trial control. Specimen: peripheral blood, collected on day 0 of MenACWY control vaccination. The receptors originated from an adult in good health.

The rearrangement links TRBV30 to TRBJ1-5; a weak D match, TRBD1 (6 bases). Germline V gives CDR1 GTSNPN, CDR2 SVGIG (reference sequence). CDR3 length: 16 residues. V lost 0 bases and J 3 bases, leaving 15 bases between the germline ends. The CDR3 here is CAWSVGAGAANQPQHF. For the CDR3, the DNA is TGTGCCTGGAGTGTCGGGGCAGGGGCGGCCAATCAGCCCCAGCATTTT.

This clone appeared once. CDR3 in DNA: TGTGCCAGCAGACCCGCGGGACAGAGCACAGATACGCAGTATTTT. It yields the protein CASRPAGQSTDTQYF. The rearrangement links TRBV28 to TRBJ2-3; D possibly corresponds to TRBD1 (7 bases). CDR1 MDHEN and CDR2 SYDVKM come from the germline V gene. The CDR3 contains 15 residues. V lost 6 bases, J lost 0 bases, and 13 bases lay in between.

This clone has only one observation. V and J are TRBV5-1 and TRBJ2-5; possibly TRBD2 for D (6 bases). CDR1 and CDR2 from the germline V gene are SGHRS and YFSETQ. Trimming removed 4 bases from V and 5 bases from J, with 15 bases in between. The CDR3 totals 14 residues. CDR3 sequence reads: CASSPSGDRETQYF. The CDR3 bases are TGCGCCAGCAGCCCTTCGGGAGATAGGGAGACCCAGTACTTC.

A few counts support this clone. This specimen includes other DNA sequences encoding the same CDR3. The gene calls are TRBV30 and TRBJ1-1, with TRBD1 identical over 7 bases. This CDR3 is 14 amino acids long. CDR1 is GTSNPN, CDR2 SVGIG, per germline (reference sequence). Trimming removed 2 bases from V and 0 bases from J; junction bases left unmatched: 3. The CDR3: CAWSLGTVNTEAFF. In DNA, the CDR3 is TGTGCCTGGAGTTTAGGGACAGTGAACACTGAAGCTTTCTTT. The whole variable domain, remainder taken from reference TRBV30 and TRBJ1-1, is SQTIHQWPATLVQPVGSPLSLECTVEGTSNPNLYWYRQAAGRGLQLLFYSVGIGQISSEVPQNLSASRPQDRQFILSSKKLLLSDSGFYLCAWSLGTVNTEAFFGQGTRLTVV.

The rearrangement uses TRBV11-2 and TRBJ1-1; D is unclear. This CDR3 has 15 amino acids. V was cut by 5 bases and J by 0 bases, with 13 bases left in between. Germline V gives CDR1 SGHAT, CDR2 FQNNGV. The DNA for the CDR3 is TGTGCCAGCAGCGCCGGACCTAATTTGAACACTGAAGCTTTCTTT. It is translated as CASSAGPNLNTEAFF. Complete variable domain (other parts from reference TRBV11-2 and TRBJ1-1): EAGVAQSPRYKIIEKRQSVAFWCNPISGHATLYWYQQILGQGPKLLIQFQNNGVVDDSQLPKDRFSAERLKGVDSTLKIQPAKLEDSAVYLCASSAGPNLNTEAFFGQGTRLTVV.

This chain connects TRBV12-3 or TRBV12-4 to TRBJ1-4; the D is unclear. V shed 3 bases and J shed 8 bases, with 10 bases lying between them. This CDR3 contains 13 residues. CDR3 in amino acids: CASSFGGGEKLFF. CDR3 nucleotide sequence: TGTGCCAGCAGTTTTGGAGGCGGGGAAAAACTGTTTTTT.

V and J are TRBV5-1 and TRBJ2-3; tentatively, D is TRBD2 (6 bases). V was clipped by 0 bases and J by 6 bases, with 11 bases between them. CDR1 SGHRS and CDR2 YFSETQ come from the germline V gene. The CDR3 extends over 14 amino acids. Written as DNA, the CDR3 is TGCGCCAGCAGCTTGGCCAGGGAGGAGGATACGCAGTATTTT. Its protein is CASSLAREEDTQYF.

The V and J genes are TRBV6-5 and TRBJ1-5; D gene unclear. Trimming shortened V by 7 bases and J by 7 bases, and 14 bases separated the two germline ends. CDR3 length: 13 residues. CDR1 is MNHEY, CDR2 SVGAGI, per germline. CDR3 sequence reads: CASNPTVGQPQHF. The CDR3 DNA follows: TGTGCCAGCAACCCGACGGTGGGGCAGCCCCAGCATTTT.

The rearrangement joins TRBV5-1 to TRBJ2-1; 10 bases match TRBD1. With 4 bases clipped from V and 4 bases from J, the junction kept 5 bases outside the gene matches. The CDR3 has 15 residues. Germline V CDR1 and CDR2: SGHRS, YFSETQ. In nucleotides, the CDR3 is TGCGCCAGCAGCCTCGACAGGGGGCGATACAATGAGCAGTTCTTC. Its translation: CASSLDRGRYNEQFF.

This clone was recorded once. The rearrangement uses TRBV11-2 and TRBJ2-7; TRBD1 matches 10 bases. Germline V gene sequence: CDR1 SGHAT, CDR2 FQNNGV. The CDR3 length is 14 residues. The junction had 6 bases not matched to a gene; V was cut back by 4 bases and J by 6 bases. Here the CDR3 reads CASSSPTGGFEQYF. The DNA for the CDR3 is TGTGCCAGCAGCTCCCCGACAGGGGGCTTCGAGCAGTACTTC.

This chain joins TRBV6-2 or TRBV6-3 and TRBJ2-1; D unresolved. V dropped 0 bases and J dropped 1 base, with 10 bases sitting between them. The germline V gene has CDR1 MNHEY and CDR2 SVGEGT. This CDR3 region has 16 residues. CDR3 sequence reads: CASSYSGFGSYNEQFF. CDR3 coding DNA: TGTGCCAGCAGTTACTCTGGGTTTGGGTCCTACAATGAGCAGTTCTTC.

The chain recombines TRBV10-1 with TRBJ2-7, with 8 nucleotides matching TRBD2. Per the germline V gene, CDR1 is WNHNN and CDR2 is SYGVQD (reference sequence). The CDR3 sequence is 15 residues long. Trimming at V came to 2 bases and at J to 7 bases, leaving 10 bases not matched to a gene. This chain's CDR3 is CASSETPGLGWEQYF. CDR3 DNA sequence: TGCGCCAGCAGTGAGACTCCGGGACTAGGTTGGGAGCAGTACTTC.

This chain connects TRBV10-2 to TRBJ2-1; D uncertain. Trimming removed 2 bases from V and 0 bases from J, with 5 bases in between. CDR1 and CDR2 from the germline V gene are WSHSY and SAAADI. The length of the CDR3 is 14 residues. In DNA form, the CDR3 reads TGCGCCAGCAGTGAGGTTAGCTCCTACAATGAGCAGTTCTTC. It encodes CASSEVSSYNEQFF.

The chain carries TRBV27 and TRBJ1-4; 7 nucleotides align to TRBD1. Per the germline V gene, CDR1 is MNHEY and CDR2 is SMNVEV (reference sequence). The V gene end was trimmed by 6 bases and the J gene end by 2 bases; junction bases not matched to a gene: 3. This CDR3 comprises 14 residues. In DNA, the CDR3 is TGTGCCAGCAGGAGGGGGCTGACTAATGAAAAACTGTTTTTT. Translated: CASRRGLTNEKLFF.

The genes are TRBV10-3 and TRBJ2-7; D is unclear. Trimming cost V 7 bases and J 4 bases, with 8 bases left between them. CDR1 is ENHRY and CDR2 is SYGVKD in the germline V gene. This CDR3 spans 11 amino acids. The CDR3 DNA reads TGTGCCATCATGTCGAAATACGAGCAGTACTTC. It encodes CAIMSKYEQYF.

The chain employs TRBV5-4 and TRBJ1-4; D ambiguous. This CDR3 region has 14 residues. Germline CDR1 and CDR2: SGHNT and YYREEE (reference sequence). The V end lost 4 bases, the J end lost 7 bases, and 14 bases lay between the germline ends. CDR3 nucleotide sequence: TGTGCCAGCAGCCCCACCGCGGTTGGTGAAAAACTGTTTTTT. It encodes CASSPTAVGEKLFF.

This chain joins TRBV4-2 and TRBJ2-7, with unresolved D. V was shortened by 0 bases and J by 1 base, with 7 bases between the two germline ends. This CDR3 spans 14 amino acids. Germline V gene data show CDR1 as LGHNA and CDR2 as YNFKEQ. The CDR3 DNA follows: TGTGCCAGCAGCCAAGACTTGTCTTCCTACGAGCAGTACTTC. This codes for CASSQDLSSYEQYF.

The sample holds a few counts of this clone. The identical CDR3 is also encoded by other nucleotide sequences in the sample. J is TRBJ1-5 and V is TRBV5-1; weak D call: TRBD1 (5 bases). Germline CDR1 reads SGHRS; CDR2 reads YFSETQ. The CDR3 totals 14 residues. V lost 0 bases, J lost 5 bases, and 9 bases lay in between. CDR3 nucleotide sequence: TGCGCCAGCAGCTTGGGGCAGGGAGATCAGCCCCAGCATTTT. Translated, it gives CASSLGQGDQPQHF.

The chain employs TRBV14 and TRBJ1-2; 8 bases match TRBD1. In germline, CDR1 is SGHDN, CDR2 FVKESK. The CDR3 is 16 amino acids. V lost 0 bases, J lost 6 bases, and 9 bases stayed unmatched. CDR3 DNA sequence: TGTGCCAGCAGCCAAGATTGGAGACAGGGGTATGATGGCTACACCTTC. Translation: CASSQDWRQGYDGYTF.

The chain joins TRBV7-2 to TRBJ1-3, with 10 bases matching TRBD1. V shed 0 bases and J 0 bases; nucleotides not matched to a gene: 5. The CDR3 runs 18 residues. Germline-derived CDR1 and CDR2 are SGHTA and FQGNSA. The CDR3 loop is CASSLAGTGEGSGNTIYF. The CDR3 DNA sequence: TGTGCCAGCAGCTTAGCGGGGACAGGGGAGGGCTCTGGAAACACCATATATTTT.

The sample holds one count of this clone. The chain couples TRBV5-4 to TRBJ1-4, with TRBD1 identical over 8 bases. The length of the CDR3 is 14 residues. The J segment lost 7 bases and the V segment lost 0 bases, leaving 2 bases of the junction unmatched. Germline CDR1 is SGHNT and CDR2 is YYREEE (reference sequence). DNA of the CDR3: TGTGCCAGCAGCTTGGGGACAGGGAGTGAAAAACTGTTTTTT. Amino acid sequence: CASSLGTGSEKLFF. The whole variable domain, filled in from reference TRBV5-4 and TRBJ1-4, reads ETGVTQSPTHLIKTRGQQVTLRCSSQSGHNTVSWYQQALGQGPQFIFQYYREEENGRGNFPPRFSGLQFPNYSSELNVNALELDDSALYLCASSLGTGSEKLFFGSGTQLSVL.

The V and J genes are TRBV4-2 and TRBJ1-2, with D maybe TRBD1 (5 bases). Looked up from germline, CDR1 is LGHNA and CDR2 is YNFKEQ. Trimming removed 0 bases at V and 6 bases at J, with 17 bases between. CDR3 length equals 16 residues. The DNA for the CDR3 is TGTGCCAGCAGCCAAGAGCGGGAACAGGTGTATGATGGCTACACCTTC. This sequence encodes CASSQEREQVYDGYTF.

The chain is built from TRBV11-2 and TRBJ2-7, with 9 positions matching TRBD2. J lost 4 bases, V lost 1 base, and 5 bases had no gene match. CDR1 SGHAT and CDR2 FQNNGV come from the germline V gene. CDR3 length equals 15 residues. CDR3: CASSLAASGDYEQYF. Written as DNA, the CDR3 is TGTGCCAGCAGCTTAGCGGCTAGCGGGGATTACGAGCAGTACTTC.

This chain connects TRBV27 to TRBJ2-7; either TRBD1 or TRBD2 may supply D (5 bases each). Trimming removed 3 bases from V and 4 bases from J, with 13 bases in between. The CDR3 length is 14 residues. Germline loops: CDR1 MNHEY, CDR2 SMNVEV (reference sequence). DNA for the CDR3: TGTGCCAGCAGTTTGAAGAGGGGAACTTACGAGCAGTACTTC. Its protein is CASSLKRGTYEQYF.

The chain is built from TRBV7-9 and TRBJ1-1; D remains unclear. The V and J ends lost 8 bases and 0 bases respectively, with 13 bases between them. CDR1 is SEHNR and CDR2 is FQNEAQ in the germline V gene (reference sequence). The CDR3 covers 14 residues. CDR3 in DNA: TGTGCCAGCCGCCTACTCACTGTGAACACTGAAGCTTTCTTT. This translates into CASRLLTVNTEAFF. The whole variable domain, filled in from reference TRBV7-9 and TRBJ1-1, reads DTGVSQNPRHKITKRGQNVTFRCDPISEHNRLYWYRQTLGQGPEFLTYFQNEAQLEKSRLLSDRFSAERPKGSFSTLEIQRTEQGDSAMYLCASRLLTVNTEAFFGQGTRLTVV.